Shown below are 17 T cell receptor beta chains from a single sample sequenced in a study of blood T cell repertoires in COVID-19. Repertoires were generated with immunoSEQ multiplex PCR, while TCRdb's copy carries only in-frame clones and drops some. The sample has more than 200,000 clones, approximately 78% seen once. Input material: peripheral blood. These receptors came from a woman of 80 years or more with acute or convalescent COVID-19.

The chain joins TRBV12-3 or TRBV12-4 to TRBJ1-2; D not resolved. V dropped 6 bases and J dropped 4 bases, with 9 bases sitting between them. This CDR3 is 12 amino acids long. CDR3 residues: CASSQTSYGYTF. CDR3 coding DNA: TGTGCCAGCAGCCAAACAAGCTATGGCTACACCTTC.

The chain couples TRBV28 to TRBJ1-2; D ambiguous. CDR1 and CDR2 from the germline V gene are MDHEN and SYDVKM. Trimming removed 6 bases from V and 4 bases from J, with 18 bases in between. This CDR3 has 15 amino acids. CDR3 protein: CASSLERIWSYGYTF. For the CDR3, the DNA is TGTGCCAGCAGCCTCGAAAGGATTTGGAGCTATGGCTACACCTTC.

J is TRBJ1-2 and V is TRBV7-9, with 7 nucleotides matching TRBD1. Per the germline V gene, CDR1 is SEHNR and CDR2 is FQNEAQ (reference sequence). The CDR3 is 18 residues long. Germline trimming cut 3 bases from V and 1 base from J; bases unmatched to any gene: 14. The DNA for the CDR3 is TGTGCCAGCAGCTTTAACTATAGAACAGGGGCTCTTAACTATGGCTACACCTTC. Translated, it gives CASSFNYRTGALNYGYTF.

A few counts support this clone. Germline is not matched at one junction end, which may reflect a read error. The chain's CDR3 is CASSFIAGAYEQYF. The DNA for the CDR3 is TGTGCTAGCAGCTTCATAGCGGGAGCCTACGAGCAGTACTTC. This chain uses TRBV7-7 with TRBJ2-7; 9 nucleotides align to TRBD2. The length of the CDR3 is 14 residues. Germline assignment: CDR1 SSHAT and CDR2 FNYEAQ (reference sequence).

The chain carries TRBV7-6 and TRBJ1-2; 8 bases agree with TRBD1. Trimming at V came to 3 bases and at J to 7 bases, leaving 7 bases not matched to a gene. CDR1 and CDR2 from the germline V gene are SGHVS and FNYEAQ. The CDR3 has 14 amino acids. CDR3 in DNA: TGTGCCAGCAGCTTGGGGACAGGTTCGGGTGGCTACACCTTC. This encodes CASSLGTGSGGYTF. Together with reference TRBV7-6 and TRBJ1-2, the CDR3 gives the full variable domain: GAGVSQSPRYKVTKRGQDVALRCDPISGHVSLYWYRQALGQGPEFLTYFNYEAQQDKSGLPNDRFSAERPEGSISTLTIQRTEQRDSAMYRCASSLGTGSGGYTFGSGTRLTVV.

The CDR3 sequence is CASSLEGAPGTGELFF. DNA for the CDR3: TGTGCCAGCAGTTTAGAGGGGGCCCCGGGCACCGGGGAGCTGTTTTTT. V and J are TRBV27 and TRBJ2-2; 7 bases are shared with TRBD1. Per the germline V gene, CDR1 is MNHEY and CDR2 is SMNVEV (reference sequence). There are 16 residues in the CDR3. V was pared by 2 bases and J by 4 bases, with 7 bases of the junction left unmatched.

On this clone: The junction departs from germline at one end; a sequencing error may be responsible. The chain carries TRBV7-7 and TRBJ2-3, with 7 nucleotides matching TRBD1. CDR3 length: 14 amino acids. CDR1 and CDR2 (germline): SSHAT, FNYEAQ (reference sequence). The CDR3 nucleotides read TGTGCTAGCAGCTTACGGCAGGGGGAAGATACGCAGTATTTT. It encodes CASSLRQGEDTQYF. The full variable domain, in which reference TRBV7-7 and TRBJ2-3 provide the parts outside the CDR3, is GAGVSQSPRYKVTKRGQDVTLRCDPISSHATLYWYQQALGQGPEFLTYFNYEAQPDKSGLPSDRFSAERPEGSISTLTIQRTEQRDSAMYRCASSLRQGEDTQYFGPGTRLTVL.

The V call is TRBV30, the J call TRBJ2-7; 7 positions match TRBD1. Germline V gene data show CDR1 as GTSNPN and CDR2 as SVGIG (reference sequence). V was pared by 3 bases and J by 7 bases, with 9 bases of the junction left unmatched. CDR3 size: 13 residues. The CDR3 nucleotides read TGTGCCTGGAGCCTGGGGCCAGGGGGTGAGCAGTACTTC. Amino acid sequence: CAWSLGPGGEQYF.

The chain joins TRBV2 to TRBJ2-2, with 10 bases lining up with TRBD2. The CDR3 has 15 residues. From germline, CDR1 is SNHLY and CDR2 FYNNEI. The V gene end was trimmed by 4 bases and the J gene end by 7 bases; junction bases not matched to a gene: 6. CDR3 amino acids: CASSVLAGTIGELFF. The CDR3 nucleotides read TGTGCCAGCAGTGTACTAGCGGGAACGATCGGGGAGCTGTTTTTT.

CDR3 sequence: CASSSGLNTGELFF. As DNA, the CDR3 is TGCGCCAGCAGCTCGGGACTTAACACCGGGGAGCTGTTTTTT. The chain joins TRBV5-1 to TRBJ2-2; D possibly corresponds to TRBD2 (6 bases). Germline loops: CDR1 SGHRS, CDR2 YFSETQ. Trimming cost V 3 bases and J 2 bases, with 8 bases left between them. This CDR3 region has 14 residues. Based on the CDR3 plus reference TRBV5-1 and TRBJ2-2, the full variable domain is KAGVTQTPRYLIKTRGQQVTLSCSPISGHRSVSWYQQTPGQGLQFLFEYFSETQRNKGNFPGRFSGRQFSNSRSEMNVSTLELGDSALYLCASSSGLNTGELFFGEGSRLTVL.

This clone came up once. The CDR3 region is CASRGRAGTDTQYF. In nucleotides, the CDR3 is TGTGCCAGTAGAGGCAGGGCAGGGACAGATACGCAGTATTTT. The chain couples TRBV19 to TRBJ2-3; TRBD1 is a possible D gene (5 bases). This CDR3 is built from 14 residues. V lost 6 bases and J 3 bases, leaving 13 bases between the germline ends. Germline lookup yields CDR1 LNHDA and CDR2 SQIVND (reference sequence).

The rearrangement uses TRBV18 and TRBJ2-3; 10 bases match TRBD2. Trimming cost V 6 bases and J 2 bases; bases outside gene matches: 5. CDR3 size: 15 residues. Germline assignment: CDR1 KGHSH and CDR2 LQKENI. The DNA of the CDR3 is TGTGCCAGCTCGGAGCGGGGGGGCCACACAGATACGCAGTATTTT. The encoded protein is CASSERGGHTDTQYF.

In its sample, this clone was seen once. The CDR3: CASSYAGRGSSYEQYF. The CDR3 DNA sequence: TGTGCCAGCAGTTACGCCGGGAGAGGGAGCTCCTACGAGCAGTACTTC. V gene TRBV6-5 combines with J gene TRBJ2-7; perhaps TRBD2 as D (6 bases). V gave up 2 bases and J gave up 0 bases, with 14 bases separating them. CDR1 MNHEY and CDR2 SVGAGI come from the germline V gene. The CDR3 loop spans 16 amino acids.

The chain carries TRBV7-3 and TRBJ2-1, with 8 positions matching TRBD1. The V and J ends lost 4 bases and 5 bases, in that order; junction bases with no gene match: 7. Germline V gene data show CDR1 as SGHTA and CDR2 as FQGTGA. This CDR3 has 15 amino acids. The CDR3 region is CASSSSTGAHNEQFF. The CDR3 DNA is TGTGCCAGCAGCTCCTCGACAGGGGCCCACAATGAGCAGTTCTTC.

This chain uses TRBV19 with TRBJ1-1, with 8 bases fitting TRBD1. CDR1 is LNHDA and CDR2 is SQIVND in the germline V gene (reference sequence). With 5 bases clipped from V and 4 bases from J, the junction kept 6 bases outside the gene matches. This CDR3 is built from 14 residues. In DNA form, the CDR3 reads TGTGCCAGTAGTTTCGGGACAGGAGTCACTGAAGCTTTCTTT. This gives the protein CASSFGTGVTEAFF.

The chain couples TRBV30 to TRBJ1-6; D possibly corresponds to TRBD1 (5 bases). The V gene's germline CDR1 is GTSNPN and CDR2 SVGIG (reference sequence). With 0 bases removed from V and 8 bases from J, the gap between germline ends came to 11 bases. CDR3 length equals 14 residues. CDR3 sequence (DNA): TGTGCCTGGAGTGTAACAGGAGGGGATTCACCCCTCCACTTT. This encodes CAWSVTGGDSPLHF.

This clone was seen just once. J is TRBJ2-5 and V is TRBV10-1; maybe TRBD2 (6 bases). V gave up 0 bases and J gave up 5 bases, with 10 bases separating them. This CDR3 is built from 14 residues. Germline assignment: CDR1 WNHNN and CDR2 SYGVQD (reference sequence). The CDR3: CASSESGTWETQYF. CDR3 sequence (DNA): TGCGCCAGCAGTGAGTCGGGGACTTGGGAGACCCAGTACTTC.